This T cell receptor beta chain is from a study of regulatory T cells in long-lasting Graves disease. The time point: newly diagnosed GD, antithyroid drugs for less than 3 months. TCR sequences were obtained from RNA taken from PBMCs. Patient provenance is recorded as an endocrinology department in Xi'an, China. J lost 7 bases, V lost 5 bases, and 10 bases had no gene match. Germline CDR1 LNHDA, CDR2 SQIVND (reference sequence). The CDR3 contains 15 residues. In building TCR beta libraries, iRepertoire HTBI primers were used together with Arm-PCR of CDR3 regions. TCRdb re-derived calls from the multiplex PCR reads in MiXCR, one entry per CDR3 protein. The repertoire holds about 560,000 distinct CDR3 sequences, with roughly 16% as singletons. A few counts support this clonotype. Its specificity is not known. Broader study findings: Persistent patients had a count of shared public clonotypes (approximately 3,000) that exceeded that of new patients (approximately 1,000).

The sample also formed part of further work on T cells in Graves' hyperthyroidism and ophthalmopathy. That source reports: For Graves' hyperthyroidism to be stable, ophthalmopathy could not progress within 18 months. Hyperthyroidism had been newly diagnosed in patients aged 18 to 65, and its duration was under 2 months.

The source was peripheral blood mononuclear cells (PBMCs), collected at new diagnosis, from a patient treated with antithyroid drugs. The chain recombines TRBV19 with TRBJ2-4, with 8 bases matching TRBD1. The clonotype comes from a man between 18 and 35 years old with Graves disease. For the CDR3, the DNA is TGTGCCAGTAGTTCGGGACAGGTCGCGACGAACATTCAGTACTTC. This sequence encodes CASSSGQVATNIQYF.